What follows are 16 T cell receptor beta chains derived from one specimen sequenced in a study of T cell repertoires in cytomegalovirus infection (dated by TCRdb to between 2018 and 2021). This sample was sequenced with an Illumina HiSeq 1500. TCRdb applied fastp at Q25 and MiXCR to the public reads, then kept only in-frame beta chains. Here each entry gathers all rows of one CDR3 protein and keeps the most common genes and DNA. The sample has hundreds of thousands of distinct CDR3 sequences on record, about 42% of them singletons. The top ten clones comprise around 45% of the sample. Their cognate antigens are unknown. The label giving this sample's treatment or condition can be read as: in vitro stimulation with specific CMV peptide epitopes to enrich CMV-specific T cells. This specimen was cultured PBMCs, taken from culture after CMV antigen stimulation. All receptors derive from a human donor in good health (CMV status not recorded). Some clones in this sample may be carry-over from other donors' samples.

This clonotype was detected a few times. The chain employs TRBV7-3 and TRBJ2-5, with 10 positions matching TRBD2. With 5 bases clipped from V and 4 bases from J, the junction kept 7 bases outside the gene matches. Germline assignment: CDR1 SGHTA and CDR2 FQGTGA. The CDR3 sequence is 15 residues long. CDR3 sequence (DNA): TGTGCCAGCAGCCCGCCGGCTAGCGGGGGAGAGACCCAGTACTTC. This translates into CASSPPASGGETQYF.

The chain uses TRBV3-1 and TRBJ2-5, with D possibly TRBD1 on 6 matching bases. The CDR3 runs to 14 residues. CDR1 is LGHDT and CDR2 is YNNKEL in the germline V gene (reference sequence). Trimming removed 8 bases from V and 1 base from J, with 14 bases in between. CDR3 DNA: TGTGCCAGCCGCTGGGGGCGGAGCCAAGAGACCCAGTACTTC. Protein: CASRWGRSQETQYF.

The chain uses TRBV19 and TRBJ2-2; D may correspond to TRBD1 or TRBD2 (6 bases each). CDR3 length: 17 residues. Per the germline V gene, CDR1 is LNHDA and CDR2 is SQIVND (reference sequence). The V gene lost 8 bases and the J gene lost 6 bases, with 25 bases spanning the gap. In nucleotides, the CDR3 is TGTGCCAGTCGTGGGATAACGGGGGCAGTTAGCGCCGGGGAGCTGTTTTTT. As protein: CASRGITGAVSAGELFF. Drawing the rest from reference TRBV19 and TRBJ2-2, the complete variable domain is DGGITQSPKYLFRKEGQNVTLSCEQNLNHDAMYWYRQDPGQGLRLIYYSQIVNDFQKGDIAEGYSVSREKKESFPLTVTSAQKNPTAFYLCASRGITGAVSAGELFFGEGSRLTVL.

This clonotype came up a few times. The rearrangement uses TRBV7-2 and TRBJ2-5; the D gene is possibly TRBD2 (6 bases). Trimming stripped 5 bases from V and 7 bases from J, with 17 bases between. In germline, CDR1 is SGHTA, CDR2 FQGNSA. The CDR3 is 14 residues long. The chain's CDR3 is CASSPGVDQGTQYF. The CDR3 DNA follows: TGTGCCAGCAGCCCGGGGGTCGACCAGGGGACCCAGTACTTC. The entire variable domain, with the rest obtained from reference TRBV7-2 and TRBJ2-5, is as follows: GAGVSQSPSNKVTEKGKDVELRCDPISGHTALYWYRQSLGQGLEFLIYFQGNSAPDKSGLPSDRFSAERTGGSVSTLTIQRTQQEDSAVYLCASSPGVDQGTQYFGPGTRLLVL.

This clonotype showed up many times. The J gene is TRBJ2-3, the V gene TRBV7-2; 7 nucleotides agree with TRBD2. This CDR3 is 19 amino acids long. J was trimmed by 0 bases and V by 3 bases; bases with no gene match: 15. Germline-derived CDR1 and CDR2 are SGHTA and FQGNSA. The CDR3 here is CASSLGLAVNRSSTDTQYF. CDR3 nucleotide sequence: TGTGCCAGCAGCTTGGGGCTAGCGGTAAACAGGTCTAGCACAGATACGCAGTATTTT.

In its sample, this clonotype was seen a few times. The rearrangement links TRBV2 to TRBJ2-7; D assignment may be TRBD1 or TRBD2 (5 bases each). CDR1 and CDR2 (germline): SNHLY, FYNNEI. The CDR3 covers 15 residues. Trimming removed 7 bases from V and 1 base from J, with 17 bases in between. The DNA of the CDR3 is TGTGCCAGCAATGAGAACCGGGACGGATCCTACGAGCAGTACTTC. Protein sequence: CASNENRDGSYEQYF.

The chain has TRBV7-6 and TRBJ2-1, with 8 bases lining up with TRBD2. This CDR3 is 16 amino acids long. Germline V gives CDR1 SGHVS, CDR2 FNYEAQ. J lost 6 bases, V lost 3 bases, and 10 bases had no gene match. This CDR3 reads CASSFAAGGGVNEQFF. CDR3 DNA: TGTGCCAGCAGCTTCGCCGCCGGGGGGGGTGTCAATGAGCAGTTCTTC.

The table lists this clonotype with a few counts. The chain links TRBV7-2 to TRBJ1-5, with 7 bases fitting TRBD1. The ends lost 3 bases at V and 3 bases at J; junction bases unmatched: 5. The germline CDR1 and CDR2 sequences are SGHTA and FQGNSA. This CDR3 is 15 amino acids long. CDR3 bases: TGTGCCAGCAGCTTGTACAGGGGCCCCAATCAGCCCCAGCATTTT. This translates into CASSLYRGPNQPQHF.

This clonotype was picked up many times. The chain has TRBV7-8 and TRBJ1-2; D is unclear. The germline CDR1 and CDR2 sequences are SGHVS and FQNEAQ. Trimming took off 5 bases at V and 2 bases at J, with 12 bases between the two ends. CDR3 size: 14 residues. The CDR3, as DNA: TGTGCCAGCAGCCCAGGCGGCGGAAACTATGGCTACACCTTC. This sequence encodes CASSPGGGNYGYTF.

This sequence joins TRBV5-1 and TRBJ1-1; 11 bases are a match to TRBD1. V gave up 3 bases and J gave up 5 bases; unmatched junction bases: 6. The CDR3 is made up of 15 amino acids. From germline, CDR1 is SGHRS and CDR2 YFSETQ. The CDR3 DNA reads TGCGCCAGCAGCTATGGACAGGGGGCAGGAACTGAAGCTTTCTTT. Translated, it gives CASSYGQGAGTEAFF.

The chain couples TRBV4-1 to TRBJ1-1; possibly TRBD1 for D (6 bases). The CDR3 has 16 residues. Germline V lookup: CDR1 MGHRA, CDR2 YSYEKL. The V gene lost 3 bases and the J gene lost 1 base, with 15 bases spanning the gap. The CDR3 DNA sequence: TGCGCCAGCAGCCAGAGCCTTGGACAGCCGAACACTGAAGCTTTCTTT. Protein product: CASSQSLGQPNTEAFF.

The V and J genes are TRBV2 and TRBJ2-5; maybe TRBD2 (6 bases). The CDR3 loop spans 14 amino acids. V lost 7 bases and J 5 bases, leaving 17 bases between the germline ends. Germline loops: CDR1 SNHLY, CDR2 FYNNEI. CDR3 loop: CASIISGQGETQYF. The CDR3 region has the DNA TGTGCCAGCATTATTAGCGGCCAAGGGGAGACCCAGTACTTC.

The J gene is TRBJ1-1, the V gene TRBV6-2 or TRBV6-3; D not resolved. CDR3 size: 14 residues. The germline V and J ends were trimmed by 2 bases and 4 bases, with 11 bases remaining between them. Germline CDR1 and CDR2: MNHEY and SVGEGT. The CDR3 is CASSYGRSITEAFF. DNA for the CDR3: TGTGCCAGCAGTTACGGTCGATCGATCACTGAAGCTTTCTTT.

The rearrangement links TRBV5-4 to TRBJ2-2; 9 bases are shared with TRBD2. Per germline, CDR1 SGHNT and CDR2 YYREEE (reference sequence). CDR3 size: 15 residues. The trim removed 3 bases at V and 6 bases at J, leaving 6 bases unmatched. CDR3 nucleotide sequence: TGTGCCAGCAGCTCTGGGACTAGCCTTGCCGGGGAGCTGTTTTTT. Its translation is CASSSGTSLAGELFF.

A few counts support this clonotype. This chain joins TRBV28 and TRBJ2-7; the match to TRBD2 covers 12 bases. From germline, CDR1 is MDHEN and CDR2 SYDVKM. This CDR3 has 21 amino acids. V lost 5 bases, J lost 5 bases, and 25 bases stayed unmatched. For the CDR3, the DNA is TGTGCCAGCAGTGCGCGATTAACTAGCGGGGGGCCTTTCCGCAAGGTTGACGAGCAGTACTTC. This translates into CASSARLTSGGPFRKVDEQYF.

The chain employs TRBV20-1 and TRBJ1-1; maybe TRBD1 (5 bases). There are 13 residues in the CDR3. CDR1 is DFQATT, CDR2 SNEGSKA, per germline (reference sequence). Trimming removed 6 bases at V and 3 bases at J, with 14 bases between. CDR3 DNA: TGCAGTGCCCAGACAGAATTTTACACTGAAGCTTTCTTT. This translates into CSAQTEFYTEAFF.